This T cell receptor beta chain appears in the sequencing data of a study of long-term antiretroviral therapy in people with HIV. Researchers secured at least one pre-ART and at least two post-ART PBMC samples from each donor. Regarding the study as a whole: The blood, collected between about 2004 and 2017, was possibly taken under older ART regimens. Nothing was known about ART adherence, viral resistance or changes in therapy.

The CDR3 is made up of 13 amino acids. The V end lost 3 bases, the J end lost 4 bases, and 9 bases lay between the germline ends. Germline V gives CDR1 LNHDA, CDR2 SQIVND (reference sequence). This was the immunoSEQ v3.0 assay at survey level. For each individual sample, sequencing targeted 40,000-50,000 T-cell genomes. The data were produced by immunoSEQ multiplex PCR, yet TCRdb's version contains in-frame clones alone and is incomplete. Of tens of thousands of clones in the sample, over 75% were seen once. Concerning this clone: Its antigen is not identified.

The sample consisted of unsorted PBMCs, taken 0.3 years after starting antiretroviral therapy. This receptor was obtained from a man in his fifties with HIV. V is TRBV19 and J is TRBJ1-1; no clear D gene. The DNA of the CDR3 is TGTGCCAGTAGTATCCTCAAAGGCACTGAAGCTTTCTTT. Translation gives CASSILKGTEAFF.